What follows are 22 T cell receptor beta chains derived from one specimen sequenced in a study of human T cells and chemical hapten exposure. Time point meaning: pre-sensitization, week 0. Treatment given: therapeutic diphenylcyclopropenone sensitization with weekly scalp DPC. From the RACE reads, TCRdb called clonotypes with MiXCR, one entry per CDR3 protein. The sample includes approximately 400,000 distinct CDR3 sequences, approximately 5.1% of them seen just once. The sample in question was whole blood, obtained in connection with sensitization to the hapten diphenylcyclopropenone (DPC). The receptors stem from a woman aged 45-65 years with alopecia areata. Some clones in this sample may be carry-over from other donors' samples.

This clonotype was picked up a small number of times. The chain uses TRBV12-3 or TRBV12-4 and TRBJ1-6; 9 nucleotides match TRBD1. V dropped 6 bases and J dropped 8; count of bases not matched to a gene: 5. The CDR3 totals 14 residues. The DNA of the CDR3 is TGTGCCAGCAGCTCCAGGGACAGGGATTCACCCCTCCACTTT. This codes for CASSSRDRDSPLHF.

The chain has TRBV24-1 and TRBJ2-1, with 12 nucleotides matching TRBD2. This CDR3 contains 16 residues. Unmatched junction bases numbered 8, after V lost 4 bases and J lost 8 bases. Germline-derived CDR1 and CDR2 are KGHDR and SFDVKD. The CDR3 loop is CATSEPTSGSADEQFF. The CDR3 DNA follows: TGTGCCACCAGTGAGCCGACTAGCGGGAGCGCCGATGAGCAGTTCTTC.

This clonotype has ten or more counts. Here the CDR3 reads CASSRDRGQQPQHF. The CDR3 coding sequence is TGTGCCAGCTCGCGGGACAGGGGGCAGCAGCCCCAGCATTTT. This rearrangement joins TRBV18 to TRBJ1-5, with 12 bases lining up with TRBD1. The CDR3 spans 14 residues. The V gene end was trimmed by 6 bases and the J gene end by 7 bases; junction bases not matched to a gene: 4. The germline V gene encodes CDR1 KGHSH and CDR2 LQKENI.

In its sample, this clonotype was seen a few times. V is TRBV27 and J is TRBJ1-4; a weak D match, TRBD1 (5 bases). There are 14 residues in the CDR3. In germline, CDR1 is MNHEY, CDR2 SMNVEV (reference sequence). V was cut by 6 bases and J by 8 bases, with 16 bases left in between. CDR3 loop: CASSLGADGEKLFF. CDR3 coding DNA: TGTGCCAGCAGCCTAGGGGCCGATGGGGAAAAACTGTTTTTT.

This clonotype was observed many times. The J gene is TRBJ2-1, the V gene TRBV12-3 or TRBV12-4; possibly TRBD2 for D (5 bases). This CDR3 comprises 13 residues. Trimming removed 5 bases at V and 3 bases at J, with 8 bases between. The DNA for the CDR3 is TGTGCCAGCAGTCATGGAGGCTACAATGAGCAGTTCTTC. Translating gives CASSHGGYNEQFF.

This clonotype showed up just a few times. The chain has TRBV7-2 and TRBJ2-1; TRBD1 matches at 10 bases. Trimming cost V 6 bases and J 5 bases; bases outside gene matches: 7. Germline CDR1 and CDR2: SGHTA and FQGNSA. This CDR3 region has 15 residues. DNA for the CDR3: TGTGCCAGCAGGGGGGACAGGGGAGTTCACAATGAGCAGTTCTTC. It encodes CASRGDRGVHNEQFF.

This clonotype was seen many times. This chain joins TRBV18 and TRBJ2-7; perhaps TRBD2 as D (6 bases). V lost 3 bases to trimming and J lost 5 bases, with 14 bases between them. CDR1 is KGHSH, CDR2 LQKENI, per germline. The CDR3 has 14 amino acids. The CDR3: CASSPGTGIDEQYF. In DNA, the CDR3 is TGTGCCAGCTCACCCGGGACTGGAATCGACGAGCAGTACTTC. The whole variable domain, filled in from reference TRBV18 and TRBJ2-7, reads NAGVMQNPRHLVRRRGQEARLRCSPMKGHSHVYWYRQLPEEGLKFMVYLQKENIIDESGMPKERFSAEFPKEGPSILRIQQVVRGDSAAYFCASSPGTGIDEQYFGPGTRLTVT.

In this sample, this clonotype turned up a few times. Written as DNA, the CDR3 is TGCAGCGTGAGGGGATTTGTCACTGAAGCTTTCTTT. This gives the protein CSVRGFVTEAFF. This rearrangement joins TRBV29-1 to TRBJ1-1; a possible D gene is TRBD1 (5 bases). Germline V CDR1 and CDR2: SQVTM, ANQGSEA. The CDR3 runs to 12 residues. V lost 6 bases and J 4 bases, leaving 12 bases between the germline ends. Based on the CDR3 plus reference TRBV29-1 and TRBJ1-1, the full variable domain is SAVISQKPSRDICQRGTSLTIQCQVDSQVTMMFWYRQQPGQSLTLIATANQGSEATYESGFVIDKFPISRPNLTFSTLTVSNMSPEDSSIYLCSVRGFVTEAFFGQGTRLTVV.

The J gene is TRBJ1-5, the V gene TRBV6-5, with 8 bases matching TRBD1. This CDR3 has 15 residues. Germline V gene lookup returns CDR1 MNHEY and CDR2 SVGAGI. V was pared by 6 bases and J by 1 base, with 5 bases of the junction left unmatched. CDR3 in DNA: TGTGCCAGCAGCCAGGACAGGGCGAGCAATCAGCCCCAGCATTTT. Amino acid sequence: CASSQDRASNQPQHF.

This clonotype showed up many times. The chain uses TRBV5-6 and TRBJ2-7; D remains ambiguous. V lost 0 bases and J 3 bases, leaving 13 bases between the germline ends. Per the germline V gene, CDR1 is SGHDT and CDR2 is YYEEEE. CDR3 size: 15 residues. Here the CDR3 reads CASSLARDQSYEQYF. CDR3 nucleotides: TGTGCCAGCAGCTTGGCCAGAGACCAGAGCTACGAGCAGTACTTC.

This clonotype came up many times. In nucleotides, the CDR3 is TGTGCCAGCAGCTTGGCCGAGGGCACAGATACGCAGTATTTT. Translating it yields CASSLAEGTDTQYF. V and J are TRBV5-6 and TRBJ2-3, with unresolved D. The CDR3 extends over 14 amino acids. The V gene lost 0 bases and the J gene lost 1 base, with 6 bases spanning the gap. Germline-derived CDR1 and CDR2 are SGHDT and YYEEEE.

The chain links TRBV12-3 or TRBV12-4 to TRBJ2-3, with TRBD1 matching over 8 bases. The trim removed 3 bases at V and 3 bases at J, leaving 5 bases unmatched. The CDR3 loop spans 15 amino acids. The CDR3 is CASSLVQGATDTQYF. CDR3 bases: TGTGCCAGCAGTTTGGTTCAGGGGGCGACAGATACGCAGTATTTT.

This clonotype has at least ten counts. This chain joins TRBV12-3 or TRBV12-4 and TRBJ2-4, with D perhaps TRBD2 (5 bases). The length of the CDR3 is 13 residues. V was shortened by 6 bases and J by 5 bases, with 11 bases between the two germline ends. The CDR3 protein is CASSPGLQNIQYF. CDR3 sequence (DNA): TGTGCCAGCAGCCCAGGACTGCAAAACATTCAGTACTTC.

The table lists this clonotype with many counts. The gene calls are TRBV12-3 or TRBV12-4 and TRBJ1-1, with D tentatively TRBD1 (6 bases). CDR3 length: 13 residues. The germline V and J ends were trimmed by 7 bases and 3 bases, with 12 bases remaining between them. The DNA for the CDR3 is TGTGCCAGCAACAGGGTATTCGACACTGAAGCTTTCTTT. It codes for CASNRVFDTEAFF.

This clonotype appeared many times. The chain employs TRBV12-3 or TRBV12-4 and TRBJ1-5; 9 bases agree with TRBD1. This CDR3 is 16 amino acids long. V lost 2 bases to trimming and J lost 0 bases; unmatched junction nucleotides: 2. The CDR3 protein is CASSLKDRGSNQPQHF. The CDR3 nucleotides read TGTGCCAGCAGTTTAAAGGACAGGGGTAGCAATCAGCCCCAGCATTTT.

There are a few counts of this clonotype. V gene TRBV18 combines with J gene TRBJ1-1; possibly TRBD1 for D (5 bases). Germline V gives CDR1 KGHSH, CDR2 LQKENI. V was clipped by 6 bases and J by 2 bases, with 13 bases between them. This CDR3 has 14 amino acids. CDR3 loop: CASSSGTRNTEAFF. The CDR3 nucleotides read TGTGCCAGCTCCTCAGGGACCCGCAACACTGAAGCTTTCTTT. Supplemented by reference TRBV18 and TRBJ1-1, the full variable domain reads NAGVMQNPRHLVRRRGQEARLRCSPMKGHSHVYWYRQLPEEGLKFMVYLQKENIIDESGMPKERFSAEFPKEGPSILRIQQVVRGDSAAYFCASSSGTRNTEAFFGQGTRLTVV.

This clonotype showed up just a few times. The chain recombines TRBV3-1 with TRBJ1-1; D perhaps matches TRBD1 (6 bases). Germline V gene sequence: CDR1 LGHDT, CDR2 YNNKEL (reference sequence). This CDR3 spans 16 amino acids. The V end was cut by 4 bases, the J end by 1 base, with 16 bases between. The CDR3 spells CASSRSPSQGNTEAFF. In DNA form, the CDR3 reads TGTGCCAGCAGCCGAAGCCCCTCACAGGGGAACACTGAAGCTTTCTTT.

This clonotype was found many times. The rearrangement joins TRBV12-3 or TRBV12-4 to TRBJ2-7; 15 bases are shared with TRBD2. CDR3 length: 13 residues. The V and J ends lost 7 bases and 12 bases, in that order; junction bases with no gene match: 7. CDR3 DNA sequence: TGTGCCAGCACCCTGGGGACTAGCGGGGGGCTGTACTTC. This translates into CASTLGTSGGLYF.

This rearrangement joins TRBV11-2 to TRBJ2-4; 9 bases match TRBD1. This CDR3 region has 14 residues. Germline CDR1 and CDR2: SGHAT and FQNNGV. The trim removed 3 bases at V and 4 bases at J, leaving 1 base unmatched. In nucleotides, the CDR3 is TGTGCCAGCAGCTTGGGACAGGGAAAAAACATTCAGTACTTC. It specifies CASSLGQGKNIQYF.

Turning to this clonotype: This may stem from a read error, because a much larger clone lies one nucleotide away. The rearrangement uses TRBV13 and TRBJ2-7; tentatively, D is TRBD2 (6 bases). The germline gives CDR1 PRHDT, CDR2 FYEKMQ (reference sequence). The CDR3 contains 15 residues. CDR3: CVSSSRRELTYEQYF. In DNA, the CDR3 is TGTGTCAGCAGCTCCCGTCGGGAGCTCACCTACGAGCAGTACTTC.

The V and J genes are TRBV29-1 and TRBJ1-2; D is ambiguous. The CDR3 is made up of 13 amino acids. The V gene's germline CDR1 is SQVTM and CDR2 ANQGSEA. Between the trimmed V and J ends, which lost 5 bases and 8 bases, there was a span of 18 bases. Here the CDR3 reads CSVPVGPDPGYTF. As DNA, the CDR3 is TGCAGCGTTCCTGTCGGACCAGACCCAGGCTACACCTTC.

The J gene is TRBJ2-3, the V gene TRBV6-5; 8 nucleotides line up with TRBD2. CDR1 is MNHEY and CDR2 is SVGAGI in the germline V gene. V trimming: 2 bases; J trimming: 3 bases; junction bases outside the gene matches: 4. The CDR3 consists of 15 residues. CDR3 residues: CASSYLASGTDTQYF. The CDR3 DNA reads as TGTGCCAGCAGTTACCTCGCTAGCGGGACAGATACGCAGTATTTT.